Each of the 27 T cell receptor beta chains below was sequenced from the same sample in a study of blood T cell repertoires in COVID-19. TCRdb keeps only in-frame clones here, not all; method: immunoSEQ multiplex PCR. The data contain approximately 180,000 clones, more than 75% of them singletons. The sample taken for sequencing was peripheral blood. The receptors originated from a person aged 70 to 85 with COVID-19, enrolled during active disease.

This sequence joins TRBV28 and TRBJ2-1; 7 nucleotides line up with TRBD1. Germline V CDR1 and CDR2: MDHEN, SYDVKM. The V and J ends lost 4 bases and 11 bases, in that order; junction bases with no gene match: 17. The CDR3 covers 16 residues. CDR3 region: CASSSAMKNRDSQQFF. For the CDR3, the DNA is TGTGCCAGCAGTTCCGCGATGAAGAATCGGGACAGCCAGCAGTTCTTC.

Concerning this clone itself: Relative to the germline gene, one junction end is altered; a read error may explain this. The gene calls are TRBV10-3 and TRBJ2-2, with 9 bases matching TRBD2. The germline CDR1 and CDR2 sequences are ENHRY and SYGVKD. The CDR3 length is 15 residues. The CDR3 DNA reads as TGTGCCATCAGTGGAAGCGGGAGGAACCCCGGGGAGCTGTTTTTT. As protein: CAISGSGRNPGELFF.

This sequence joins TRBV15 and TRBJ2-3, with D possibly being TRBD2 (6 bases). The germline V and J ends were trimmed by 5 bases and 0 bases, with 12 bases remaining between them. CDR1 is LNHNV, CDR2 YYDKDF, per germline (reference sequence). The CDR3 covers 15 residues. As DNA, the CDR3 is TGTGCCACCAGCTTTGGGGGGTCTAGCACAGATACGCAGTATTTT. This encodes CATSFGGSSTDTQYF.

CDR3 sequence reads: CAISNQLAEYEQYF. The CDR3 bases are TGTGCCATCAGTAATCAACTAGCGGAATACGAGCAGTACTTC. This rearrangement joins TRBV10-3 to TRBJ2-7, with TRBD2 matching over 8 bases. The CDR3 consists of 14 residues. Germline values: CDR1 ENHRY, CDR2 SYGVKD. The trim removed 5 bases at V and 4 bases at J, leaving 7 bases unmatched.

V gene TRBV10-3 combines with J gene TRBJ1-1, with no clear D. CDR3 length equals 12 residues. Germline assignment: CDR1 ENHRY and CDR2 SYGVKD. The V gene lost 3 bases and the J gene lost 8 bases, with 10 bases spanning the gap. CDR3 in DNA: TGTGCCATCAGTGATGGCCGAAAAGAAGCTTTCTTT. Its translation is CAISDGRKEAFF.

The chain joins TRBV5-8 to TRBJ1-6; TRBD1 matches at 7 bases. CDR3 size: 13 residues. Germline V lookup: CDR1 SGHTS, CDR2 YDEGEE. Trimming cost V 7 bases and J 6 bases; bases outside gene matches: 4. Here the CDR3 DNA reads TGTGCCAGCGGGACAGCACTTAATTCACCCCTCCACTTT. This encodes CASGTALNSPLHF.

This clone was counted a few times. V is TRBV10-3 and J is TRBJ1-1, with D perhaps matching TRBD1 (5 bases). Trimming took off 2 bases at V and 6 bases at J, with 16 bases between the two ends. The CDR3 contains 15 residues. CDR1 ENHRY and CDR2 SYGVKD come from the germline V gene. CDR3 residues: CAISEAAGLGAEAFF. The CDR3 coding sequence is TGTGCCATCAGTGAGGCGGCAGGGCTGGGCGCTGAAGCTTTCTTT.

This chain joins TRBV5-6 and TRBJ1-1, with a tentative D call TRBD1 (5 bases). This CDR3 has 15 residues. CDR1 SGHDT and CDR2 YYEEEE come from the germline V gene. V was pared by 2 bases and J by 4 bases, with 15 bases between. The DNA of the CDR3 is TGTGCCAGCAGCTTCGGGTTCGAGGGACTCACTGAAGCTTTCTTT. Translation: CASSFGFEGLTEAFF.

This clone was observed once. The chain carries TRBV7-8 and TRBJ1-2; TRBD1 aligns across 12 bases. Germline-derived CDR1 and CDR2 are SGHVS and FQNEAQ. CDR3 length: 16 amino acids. With 0 bases clipped from V and 5 bases from J, the junction kept 4 bases outside the gene matches. The CDR3 protein is CASSLAGQGAAYGYTF. The CDR3, as DNA: TGTGCCAGCAGCTTAGCGGGACAGGGGGCGGCGTATGGCTACACCTTC.

The gene calls are TRBV20-1 and TRBJ2-1; 9 nucleotides agree with TRBD2. This CDR3 is built from 15 residues. The V gene's germline CDR1 is DFQATT and CDR2 SNEGSKA (reference sequence). The ends lost 3 bases at V and 0 bases at J; junction bases unmatched: 3. The CDR3 region has the DNA TGCAGTGCTAGTCCTAGCGGGGCCTCCTACAATGAGCAGTTCTTC. Protein: CSASPSGASYNEQFF.

The gene calls are TRBV5-1 and TRBJ1-5, with D possibly TRBD1 on 6 matching bases. The germline V and J ends were trimmed by 4 bases and 3 bases, with 14 bases remaining between them. The V gene's germline CDR1 is SGHRS and CDR2 YFSETQ. The CDR3 is made up of 15 amino acids. This chain's CDR3 is CASSRRGGDNQPQHF. DNA for the CDR3: TGCGCCAGCAGCCGGAGGGGGGGAGACAATCAGCCCCAGCATTTT.

The chain employs TRBV28 and TRBJ2-1, with D possibly TRBD2 on 6 matching bases. Trimming shortened V by 3 bases and J by 9 bases, and 15 bases separated the two germline ends. Germline V gene sequence: CDR1 MDHEN, CDR2 SYDVKM. CDR3 length: 14 residues. Here the CDR3 reads CASSFPGRGAEQFF. For the CDR3, the DNA is TGTGCCAGCAGTTTCCCCGGGCGGGGAGCTGAGCAGTTCTTC. Full variable domain (remainder filled in from reference TRBV28 and TRBJ2-1): DVKVTQSSRYLVKRTGEKVFLECVQDMDHENMFWYRQDPGLGLRLIYFSYDVKMKEKGDIPEGYSVSREKKERFSLILESASTNQTSMYLCASSFPGRGAEQFFGPGTRLTVL.

The genes are TRBV19 and TRBJ2-4; perhaps TRBD2 as D (6 bases). Germline CDR1 reads LNHDA; CDR2 reads SQIVND (reference sequence). V shed 6 bases and J shed 3 bases, with 9 bases lying between them. The CDR3 loop spans 13 amino acids. The CDR3 loop reads CASSGSNKNIQYF. The CDR3 DNA follows: TGTGCCAGTAGCGGGAGTAACAAAAACATTCAGTACTTC.

This rearrangement joins TRBV28 to TRBJ2-1; the D gene is possibly TRBD1 (6 bases). Trimming stripped 8 bases from V and 4 bases from J, with 12 bases between. Germline CDR1 is MDHEN and CDR2 is SYDVKM. The CDR3 length is 13 residues. The CDR3 region has the DNA TGTGCCAGCGTTACAGGGCTATACAATGAGCAGTTCTTC. It is translated as CASVTGLYNEQFF.

V and J are TRBV7-8 and TRBJ1-2; no clear D gene. Trimming removed 5 bases at V and 5 bases at J, with 9 bases between. Germline CDR1 and CDR2: SGHVS and FQNEAQ. This CDR3 is 12 amino acids long. The CDR3 nucleotides are TGTGCCAGCAGCGCCCTACCTTATGGCTACACCTTC. It specifies CASSALPYGYTF.

This clone was observed once. The V gene is TRBV9, the J gene TRBJ2-2; 9 nucleotides match TRBD2. The CDR3 has 15 amino acids. Trimming removed 6 bases from V and 4 bases from J; junction bases left unmatched: 7. Germline-derived CDR1 and CDR2 are SGDLS and YYNGEE. The CDR3, as DNA: TGTGCCAGCACCTCAGCGGGAGGCGCCACCGGGGAGCTGTTTTTT. Its translation: CASTSAGGATGELFF.

The rearrangement links TRBV6-5 to TRBJ1-6; weak D call: TRBD1 (5 bases). Germline V gives CDR1 MNHEY, CDR2 SVGAGI. The CDR3 has 15 amino acids. The V end was cut by 0 bases, the J end by 6 bases, with 9 bases between. CDR3 sequence (DNA): TGTGCCAGCAGTTACTCAGGGGTTTTTAATTCACCCCTCCACTTT. Protein sequence: CASSYSGVFNSPLHF.

The chain is built from TRBV19 and TRBJ2-5; unclear D gene. Germline-derived CDR1 and CDR2 are LNHDA and SQIVND (reference sequence). The CDR3 sequence is 16 residues long. V shed 4 bases and J shed 1 base, with 16 bases lying between them. CDR3 DNA sequence: TGTGCCAGTAGTACTAGTGGCAGTCTAATCCAAGAGACCCAGTACTTC. Its protein product is CASSTSGSLIQETQYF.

This chain connects TRBV9 to TRBJ2-3, with TRBD2 matching over 12 bases. V lost 3 bases and J lost 1; bases outside the gene matches: 3. Germline CDR1 reads SGDLS; CDR2 reads YYNGEE. CDR3 length: 16 amino acids. The CDR3 is CASSATSGGRTDTQYF. The CDR3, as DNA: TGTGCCAGCAGCGCGACTAGCGGGGGTCGCACAGATACGCAGTATTTT.

The chain links TRBV6-1 to TRBJ2-5; D not resolved. Germline-derived CDR1 and CDR2 are MNHNS and SASEGT. V was trimmed by 2 bases and J by 2 bases, leaving 6 bases between them. The CDR3 contains 13 residues. CDR3 sequence reads: CASSEQVQETQYF. CDR3 nucleotide sequence: TGTGCCAGCAGTGAACAGGTTCAAGAGACCCAGTACTTC.

This chain uses TRBV15 with TRBJ1-4; D is possibly TRBD1 (6 bases). CDR3 length: 15 amino acids. Germline CDR1 is LNHNV and CDR2 is YYDKDF (reference sequence). V shed 5 bases and J shed 8 bases, with 18 bases lying between them. For the CDR3, the DNA is TGTGCCACCAGCGGTAACAGGGCTTCGACCGAAAAACTGTTTTTT. Its translation: CATSGNRASTEKLFF. Full variable domain (remainder filled in from reference TRBV15 and TRBJ1-4): DAMVIQNPRYQVTQFGKPVTLSCSQTLNHNVMYWYQQKSSQAPKLLFHYYDKDFNNEADTPDNFQSRRPNTSFCFLDIRSPGLGDTAMYLCATSGNRASTEKLFFGSGTQLSVL.

This rearrangement joins TRBV5-1 to TRBJ1-1, with 9 bases lining up with TRBD1. Unmatched junction bases numbered 11, after V lost 4 bases and J lost 4 bases. Per germline, CDR1 SGHRS and CDR2 YFSETQ. The CDR3 has 16 residues. CDR3 amino acids: CASSGKTGGQFTEAFF. CDR3 nucleotide sequence: TGCGCCAGCAGCGGAAAAACAGGGGGCCAGTTCACTGAAGCTTTCTTT.

This clone appeared a few times. The chain combines TRBV19 with TRBJ1-5; the match to TRBD1 covers 9 bases. V dropped 6 bases and J dropped 2; count of bases not matched to a gene: 5. Germline V lookup: CDR1 LNHDA, CDR2 SQIVND (reference sequence). The CDR3 extends over 15 amino acids. DNA of the CDR3: TGTGCCAGTAGCAACAGGGGGCTGGGCAATCAGCCCCAGCATTTT. Protein product: CASSNRGLGNQPQHF.

The CDR3 loop is CASSQRTGGNSPLHF. For the CDR3, the DNA is TGTGCCAGCAGCCAACGGACAGGGGGAAATTCACCCCTCCACTTT. The chain recombines TRBV3-1 (or the pseudogene TRBV3-2) with TRBJ1-6; 10 positions match TRBD1. V gave up 2 bases and J gave up 7 bases; unmatched junction bases: 2. The CDR3 is made up of 15 amino acids. The germline CDR1 and CDR2 sequences are LGHDT and YNNKEL (reference sequence).

The gene calls are TRBV7-3 and TRBJ2-2; D not certain. V dropped 5 bases and J dropped 0 bases, with 4 bases sitting between them. Germline V gene sequence: CDR1 SGHTA, CDR2 FQGTGA. CDR3 length: 13 residues. In nucleotides, the CDR3 is TGTGCCAGCAGCGACACGAACACCGGGGAGCTGTTTTTT. It specifies CASSDTNTGELFF. The variable domain in full, completed from reference TRBV7-3 and TRBJ2-2, reads GAGVSQTPSNKVTEKGKYVELRCDPISGHTALYWYRQSLGQGPEFLIYFQGTGAADDSGLPNDRFFAVRPEGSVSTLKIQRTERGDSAVYLCASSDTNTGELFFGEGSRLTVL.

The chain recombines TRBV4-3 with TRBJ2-7; 9 bases agree with TRBD1. Trimming cost V 4 bases and J 6 bases; bases outside gene matches: 13. Germline CDR1 LGHNA, CDR2 YSLEER. The CDR3 extends over 16 amino acids. CDR3 nucleotides: TGCGCCAGCAGCCTGGGCATCGGGGACAGGGAGGCCGAGCAGTACTTC. Residues: CASSLGIGDREAEQYF.

This chain connects TRBV6-5 to TRBJ1-2, with TRBD1 as a possible D gene (6 bases). Trimming cost V 6 bases and J 4 bases, with 15 bases left between them. CDR1 is MNHEY, CDR2 SVGAGI, per germline. The CDR3 has 14 residues. CDR3 region: CASRIDRNAYGYTF. The CDR3 nucleotides are TGTGCCAGCAGAATCGACAGGAACGCCTATGGCTACACCTTC.